A selection of T cell receptor beta chains follows, all from one sample in a study of patients and donors after allogeneic stem cell transplantation. One entry per CDR3 protein results from TCRdb running MiXCR on the RT-PCR reads. This table has hundreds of thousands of distinct CDR3 sequences, roughly 17% appearing once. Sequenced: blood, either unsorted or a sorted T cell fraction (not recorded which). These receptors originate from a human donor who was either an allogeneic HSCT recipient or a stem cell or donor lymphocyte infusion donor (not recorded which). It is not recorded whose cells these are; they may come from a transplant donor. Both conserved end residues are part of each CDR3. Each record gives: D gene, clone size, CDR3 length, J gene, V gene, CDR3 protein, CDR3 DNA. The D gene is left open where the match is weak. Clone size is stated in some rows and not others, as once, few, many or a class when expanded.

NA | few | 14 | TRBJ1-6 | TRBV18 | CASFGTGGNSPLHF | TGTGCCAGCTTCGGGACGGGTGGAAATTCACCCCTCCACTTT
NA | many | 14 | TRBJ2-3 | TRBV2 | CASTSDVFTDTQYF | TGTGCCAGCACCTCGGACGTATTCACAGATACGCAGTATTTT
TRBD1 | few | 14 | TRBJ1-1 | TRBV12-3/TRBV12-4 | CASSIDRGDTEAFF | TGTGCCAGCAGTATTGACAGGGGGGACACTGAAGCTTTCTTT
NA | NA | 15 | TRBJ1-1 | TRBV12-3/TRBV12-4 | CACSSQTVRNTEAFF | TGTGCCTGCAGCAGTCAGACAGTGAGAAACACTGAAGCTTTCTTT
NA | many | 12 | TRBJ1-1 | TRBV29-1 | CSVANGASEAFF | TGCAGCGTTGCTAATGGGGCGTCTGAAGCTTTCTTT
TRBD1 | NA | 15 | TRBJ1-1 | TRBV19 | CASSVGQGFPTEAFF | TGTGCCAGTAGTGTCGGACAGGGGTTCCCAACTGAAGCTTTCTTT
NA | NA | 16 | TRBJ1-2 | TRBV3-1 | CASSQDLGRRGYGYTF | TGTGCCAGCAGCCAAGATCTGGGGCGCAGAGGCTATGGCTACACCTTC
NA | few | 14 | TRBJ1-2 | TRBV25-1 | CASQWGDSIYGYTF | TGTGCCAGCCAGTGGGGGGACTCTATCTATGGCTACACCTTC
NA | NA | 15 | TRBJ2-2 | TRBV4-3 | CASSQARSHTGELFF | TGCGCCAGCAGCCAAGCCAGGAGTCACACCGGGGAGCTGTTTTTT
NA | few | 14 | TRBJ2-1 | TRBV27 | CASSFGGPSFEQFF | TGTGCCAGCAGTTTCGGCGGTCCCTCCTTTGAGCAGTTCTTC
TRBD2 | NA | 16 | TRBJ2-3 | TRBV4-3 | CASSPITGGAGDTQYF | TGCGCCAGCAGTCCTATAACGGGGGGGGCCGGAGATACGCAGTATTTT
NA | NA | 15 | TRBJ2-2 | TRBV20-1 | CSARNRRGNPGELFF | TGCAGTGCTAGGAACCGGAGGGGGAATCCGGGGGAGCTGTTTTTT
NA | few | 13 | TRBJ2-3 | TRBV25-1 | CASSGPRGDTQYF | TGTGCCAGCAGTGGCCCCAGGGGAGATACGCAGTATTTT
NA | NA | 14 | TRBJ2-6 | TRBV2 | CASGIRSGANVLTF | TGTGCCAGTGGGATAAGGTCTGGGGCCAACGTCCTGACTTTC
TRBD1 | NA | 17 | TRBJ1-2 | TRBV25-1 | CASSELQLGQAFDGYTF | TGTGCCAGCAGTGAACTTCAATTAGGACAGGCCTTTGATGGCTACACCTTC